The 10 T cell receptor beta chains given below trace back to one sample, sequenced in a study of T cells in Graves' hyperthyroidism and ophthalmopathy. TCR beta CDR3 regions were amplified from RNA transcripts. Researchers ran a first-round RT-PCR on the TCR CDR3 using the HTBI primer set. TCRdb re-analysed the multiplex PCR reads in MiXCR, keeping a single row per CDR3 protein. The data contain about 700,000 distinct CDR3 sequences, 11% to 15% of them singletons. The sample comprised blood. These receptors all come from a woman aged 18-35 years with Graves' hyperthyroidism.

This clonotype was seen just once. A single base separates this from a much larger clone, so it may be a read error. The V and J genes are TRBV6-1 and TRBJ1-2; D possibly corresponds to TRBD1 (5 bases). The length of the CDR3 is 15 residues. Germline lookup yields CDR1 MNHNS and CDR2 SASEGT. The CDR3 DNA is TGTGCCAGCAGACGGACACTGTCGACTAACTGTGGCTACACCTTC. Translating it yields CASRRTLSTNCGYTF.

This clonotype was seen at least ten times. Written as DNA, the CDR3 is TGTGCCAGCAGCCCCGGGACTAGCGGGACCTTCTACGAGCAGTACTTC. Residues: CASSPGTSGTFYEQYF. This rearrangement joins TRBV3-1 to TRBJ2-7; 13 nucleotides line up with TRBD2. CDR1 is LGHDT and CDR2 is YNNKEL in the germline V gene (reference sequence). This CDR3 comprises 16 residues. V lost 4 bases, J lost 3 bases, and 6 bases stayed unmatched.

This clonotype has at least ten counts. The chain's CDR3 is CASSLQRDTDTQYF. In DNA form, the CDR3 reads TGCGCCAGCAGCTTGCAGCGGGACACAGATACGCAGTATTTT. This chain links TRBV5-1 with TRBJ2-3; TRBD2 matches 7 bases. J was trimmed by 2 bases and V by 1 base; bases with no gene match: 1. In germline, CDR1 is SGHRS, CDR2 YFSETQ. The CDR3 length is 14 residues.

This clonotype showed up many times. J is TRBJ2-7 and V is TRBV6-2 or TRBV6-3; TRBD1 aligns across 9 bases. J gave up 4 bases and V 2 bases, and 12 bases lay outside the gene matches. CDR3 length equals 17 residues. Per the germline V gene, CDR1 is MNHEY and CDR2 is SVGEGT. CDR3 region: CASSYEVNRGLWYEQYF. The CDR3 DNA reads as TGTGCCAGCAGTTACGAGGTGAACAGGGGGCTGTGGTACGAGCAGTACTTC.

This clonotype showed up just a few times. The chain carries TRBV20-1 and TRBJ1-2; 9 bases align to TRBD1. CDR1 and CDR2 (germline): DFQATT, SNEGSKA (reference sequence). The J segment lost 3 bases and the V segment lost 5 bases, leaving 7 bases of the junction unmatched. CDR3 length equals 14 residues. The CDR3 DNA reads TGCAGTGCTGGTCCCCGGACAGGGGACTATGGCTACACCTTC. It yields the protein CSAGPRTGDYGYTF.

This clonotype was counted many times. V is TRBV27 and J is TRBJ2-1, with a tentative D call TRBD1 (5 bases). V was trimmed by 2 bases and J by 0 bases, leaving 14 bases between them. The CDR3 covers 17 residues. Germline CDR1 reads MNHEY; CDR2 reads SMNVEV (reference sequence). The CDR3 region has the DNA TGTGCCAGCAGTTTAGGGGCTTGGGGTAGCTCCTACAATGAGCAGTTCTTC. Protein sequence: CASSLGAWGSSYNEQFF.

This clonotype was detected ten times or more. The chain recombines TRBV5-6 with TRBJ2-1; 10 bases line up with TRBD1. Looked up from germline, CDR1 is SGHDT and CDR2 is YYEEEE. This CDR3 is built from 16 residues. V lost 5 bases, J lost 6 bases, and 11 bases stayed unmatched. CDR3: CASRPGTGVMSNEQFF. The CDR3 nucleotides read TGTGCCAGCAGACCCGGGACAGGGGTAATGAGCAATGAGCAGTTCTTC.

Many counts were recorded for this clonotype. The chain carries TRBV6-2 or TRBV6-3 and TRBJ2-3; D not certain. Germline V lookup: CDR1 MNHEY, CDR2 SVGEGT. Trimming pared 2 bases from V and 2 bases from J, leaving 11 bases between. This CDR3 is built from 15 residues. In DNA form, the CDR3 reads TGTGCCAGCAGTTACCGGCCGGGCCCCACAGATACGCAGTATTTT. Amino acid sequence: CASSYRPGPTDTQYF.

This clonotype was seen a handful of times. The genes are TRBV7-9 and TRBJ2-1, with TRBD2 matching 10 bases. Trimming took 5 bases from V and 4 from J; bases not matched to a gene: 8. Germline CDR1 reads SEHNR; CDR2 reads FQNEAQ (reference sequence). The CDR3 consists of 16 residues. CDR3 in DNA: TGTGCCAGCAGCACGCAACTAGCGGGACCTTACAATGAGCAGTTCTTC. Translating gives CASSTQLAGPYNEQFF.

This chain joins TRBV28 and TRBJ2-1; possible D gene TRBD2, 6 bases. Germline V gives CDR1 MDHEN, CDR2 SYDVKM. V was shortened by 2 bases and J by 6 bases, with 11 bases between the two germline ends. CDR3 length: 14 residues. The CDR3 region has the DNA TGTGCCAGCAGTTTACTTCCCGGGGGCAATGAGCAGTTCTTC. Translated, it gives CASSLLPGGNEQFF.